Below are 30 T cell receptor beta chains sequenced from a single sample in a study of somatic mutations in cytotoxic T cells in rheumatoid arthritis. TCRdb's copy holds only in-frame clones and misses some; the assay was immunoSEQ multiplex PCR. The data hold just under 6,500 clones, with roughly 80% observed a single time. This specimen was CD8+ T cells sorted from blood, taken at a follow-up visit. Receptor source: a woman in her sixties or seventies with rheumatoid arthritis.

This clone occurred a few times. V and J are TRBV5-8 and TRBJ2-6, with a weak D call TRBD1 (5 bases). V was shortened by 2 bases and J by 8 bases, with 11 bases between the two germline ends. Germline V gene data show CDR1 as SGHTS and CDR2 as YDEGEE. There are 14 residues in the CDR3. CDR3 DNA: TGTGCCAGCAGCTTCAGGGTCGGGTCCAACGTCCTGACTTTC. Translating gives CASSFRVGSNVLTF. The variable domain in full, completed from reference TRBV5-8 and TRBJ2-6, reads EAGVTQSPTHLIKTRGQQATLRCSPISGHTSVYWYQQALGLGLQFLLWYDEGEERNRGNFPPRFSGRQFPNYSSELNVNALELEDSALYLCASSFRVGSNVLTFGAGSRLTVL.

In this sample, this clone turned up once. The chain joins TRBV7-8 to TRBJ2-7; TRBD2 matches at 7 bases. Germline V lookup: CDR1 SGHVS, CDR2 FQNEAQ. CDR3 length: 16 amino acids. V lost 1 base and J lost 0; bases outside the gene matches: 6. CDR3: CASSLGVGGGSYEQYF. The CDR3 nucleotides are TGTGCCAGCAGCTTAGGTGTAGGCGGGGGCTCCTACGAGCAGTACTTC. The full variable domain, completed using reference TRBV7-8 and TRBJ2-7, is GAGVSQSPRYKVAKRGQDVALRCDPISGHVSLFWYQQALGQGPEFLTYFQNEAQLDKSGLPSDRFFAERPEGSVSTLKIQRTQQEDSAVYLCASSLGVGGGSYEQYFGPGTRLTVT.

The chain links TRBV19 to TRBJ1-2; 7 bases fit TRBD1. Looked up from germline, CDR1 is LNHDA and CDR2 is SQIVND (reference sequence). The CDR3 has 15 residues. J was trimmed by 1 base and V by 2 bases; bases with no gene match: 4. Here the CDR3 reads CASSIKDRFNYGYTF. The CDR3 nucleotides are TGTGCCAGTAGTATAAAGGACAGGTTTAACTATGGCTACACCTTC.

As to this clone: The conserved phenylalanine or tryptophan normally closing the CDR3 is absent here, so this likely arose from a read error. The chain has TRBV2 and TRBJ1-2; 9 nucleotides align to TRBD1. Germline V gene lookup returns CDR1 SNHLY and CDR2 FYNNEI. The CDR3 covers 13 residues. Germline trimming cut 9 bases from V and 4 bases from J; bases unmatched to any gene: 6. CDR3 sequence (DNA): TGTGCCAGTCGGGGACAGGGTGTCTATGGCTACACCCTC. It yields the protein CASRGQGVYGYTL.

The chain uses TRBV4-1 and TRBJ2-5; D remains unclear. The CDR3 contains 12 residues. V lost 3 bases to trimming and J lost 4 bases, with 6 bases between them. Looked up from germline, CDR1 is MGHRA and CDR2 is YSYEKL. The CDR3: CASSHATETQYF. DNA of the CDR3: TGCGCCAGCAGCCACGCCACAGAGACCCAGTACTTC.

This clone was recorded only once. This chain joins TRBV19 and TRBJ1-1; the D is unclear. The length of the CDR3 is 14 residues. Trimming shortened V by 4 bases and J by 0 bases, and 9 bases separated the two germline ends. Germline V lookup: CDR1 LNHDA, CDR2 SQIVND (reference sequence). In nucleotides, the CDR3 is TGTGCCAGTAGTACGCCGGGCCTGAACACTGAAGCTTTCTTT. Its protein product is CASSTPGLNTEAFF.

J is TRBJ2-2 and V is TRBV4-1, with TRBD2 matching over 9 bases. The CDR3 has 16 residues. CDR1 is MGHRA and CDR2 is YSYEKL in the germline V gene. The V and J ends lost 0 bases and 6 bases, in that order; junction bases with no gene match: 5. The CDR3 sequence is CASSQERREGAGELFF. CDR3 in DNA: TGCGCCAGCAGCCAAGAGAGGCGGGAGGGAGCCGGGGAGCTGTTTTTT.

The rearrangement links TRBV28 to TRBJ2-1, with D perhaps TRBD1 (6 bases). This CDR3 region has 15 residues. The V gene's germline CDR1 is MDHEN and CDR2 SYDVKM. Deletions cut 3 bases from V and 1 base from J, with 10 bases between. The CDR3 is CASSLGQGSYNEQFF. The CDR3 bases are TGTGCCAGCAGTTTGGGGCAGGGGTCCTACAATGAGCAGTTCTTC.

The V call is TRBV4-1, the J call TRBJ1-5; D might be TRBD1 (6 bases). Trimming shortened V by 0 bases and J by 5 bases, and 11 bases separated the two germline ends. The CDR3 has 15 residues. Germline V lookup: CDR1 MGHRA, CDR2 YSYEKL. CDR3 DNA sequence: TGCGCCAGCAGCCAAGAAGAGGGGGAGGATCAGCCCCAGCATTTT. Its protein is CASSQEEGEDQPQHF.

The chain couples TRBV6-1 to TRBJ2-5; 9 nucleotides agree with TRBD1. The J call may be incorrect, as the DNA end agrees better with TRBJ2-7. Germline CDR1 is MNHNS and CDR2 is SASEGT. This CDR3 region has 13 residues. Here the CDR3 reads CASIGTGLHEQYF. The CDR3 bases are TGTGCCAGCATCGGGACAGGGCTCCACGAGCAGTACTTC.

This clone came up a few times. This rearrangement joins TRBV6-5 to TRBJ2-7; D is uncertain. The germline V gene has CDR1 MNHEY and CDR2 SVGAGI. V was pared by 0 bases and J by 2 bases, with 8 bases between. The CDR3 contains 14 residues. Here the CDR3 reads CASSYSGPTYEQYF. The CDR3 DNA follows: TGTGCCAGCAGTTACTCGGGTCCCACCTACGAGCAGTACTTC.

The chain links TRBV27 to TRBJ1-5, with D hard to call. This CDR3 spans 13 amino acids. Germline assignment: CDR1 MNHEY and CDR2 SMNVEV (reference sequence). The V gene lost 3 bases and the J gene lost 6 bases, with 9 bases spanning the gap. This CDR3 is CASSFRWGQPQHF. Written as DNA, the CDR3 is TGTGCCAGCAGTTTTCGATGGGGTCAGCCCCAGCATTTT.

The V gene is TRBV28, the J gene TRBJ1-4; 8 positions agree with TRBD1. Germline CDR1 and CDR2: MDHEN and SYDVKM. The CDR3 is 14 residues long. V shed 3 bases and J 7 bases; nucleotides not matched to a gene: 4. Here the CDR3 reads CASSLPGGFEKLFF. For the CDR3, the DNA is TGTGCCAGCAGTTTGCCAGGGGGCTTTGAAAAACTGTTTTTT.

The gene calls are TRBV7-9 and TRBJ2-1; tentative D call: TRBD2 (5 bases). The CDR3 consists of 16 residues. Germline V lookup: CDR1 SEHNR, CDR2 FQNEAQ (reference sequence). Trimming removed 2 bases from V and 6 bases from J, with 17 bases in between. DNA of the CDR3: TGTGCCAGCAGCTTAAAAGACTACGGAGCGATCAATGAGCAGTTCTTC. This sequence encodes CASSLKDYGAINEQFF.

The rearrangement joins TRBV9 to TRBJ2-1, with TRBD2 as a possible D gene (6 bases). There are 15 residues in the CDR3. Germline V gene data show CDR1 as SGDLS and CDR2 as YYNGEE. With 4 bases removed from V and 3 bases from J, the gap between germline ends came to 14 bases. The CDR3 nucleotides read TGTGCCAGCAGCTCGAGCGGGTCACTCTACAATGAGCAGTTCTTC. Its translation is CASSSSGSLYNEQFF.

The chain carries TRBV7-9 and TRBJ1-5, with a tentative D call TRBD1 (6 bases). CDR3 size: 16 residues. Germline CDR1 reads SEHNR; CDR2 reads FQNEAQ (reference sequence). The V gene lost 5 bases and the J gene lost 4 bases, with 18 bases spanning the gap. CDR3 coding DNA: TGTGCCAGCAGCCCTGACTCCGGACAGCTGAATCAGCCCCAGCATTTT. This codes for CASSPDSGQLNQPQHF.

This chain connects TRBV6-6 to TRBJ2-7; D is ambiguous. CDR1 is MNHNY, CDR2 SVGAGI, per germline (reference sequence). The CDR3 length is 11 residues. V lost 2 bases and J lost 4, with 3 bases in between. The CDR3 DNA is TGTGCCAGCAGTTACAATTACGAGCAGTACTTC. It codes for CASSYNYEQYF.

This chain joins TRBV7-6 and TRBJ2-2; TRBD2 is a possible D gene (7 bases). This CDR3 is built from 15 residues. Trimming stripped 5 bases from V and 5 bases from J, with 15 bases between. Germline V gene data show CDR1 as SGHVS and CDR2 as FNYEAQ. CDR3 region: CASSGLGQGTGELFF. The CDR3 nucleotides are TGTGCCAGCAGCGGACTAGGGCAGGGGACCGGGGAGCTGTTTTTT. Complete variable domain (other parts from reference TRBV7-6 and TRBJ2-2): GAGVSQSPRYKVTKRGQDVALRCDPISGHVSLYWYRQALGQGPEFLTYFNYEAQQDKSGLPNDRFSAERPEGSISTLTIQRTEQRDSAMYRCASSGLGQGTGELFFGEGSRLTVL.

The rearrangement uses TRBV11-2 and TRBJ2-5; the D is unclear. Trimming cost V 0 bases and J 6 bases, with 5 bases left between them. The CDR3 is 12 residues long. In germline, CDR1 is SGHAT, CDR2 FQNNGV. The CDR3 spells CASSLEAQTQYF. The CDR3 DNA is TGTGCCAGCAGCTTAGAGGCCCAGACCCAGTACTTC.

V gene TRBV9 combines with J gene TRBJ2-1; 8 bases are shared with TRBD2. Looked up from germline, CDR1 is SGDLS and CDR2 is YYNGEE. Germline trimming cut 4 bases from V and 0 bases from J; bases unmatched to any gene: 3. The CDR3 runs to 15 residues. CDR3 region: CASSPSGSSYNEQFF. The CDR3 DNA sequence: TGTGCCAGCAGCCCCAGCGGGAGCTCCTACAATGAGCAGTTCTTC.

This clone was seen only a few times. V gene TRBV5-4 combines with J gene TRBJ1-4; 9 nucleotides align to TRBD1. Germline V gene data show CDR1 as SGHNT and CDR2 as YYREEE (reference sequence). The CDR3 has 15 residues. With V trimmed by 4 bases and J by 3 bases, 4 bases remained unmatched. The CDR3 loop is CASSDRQGANEKLFF. For the CDR3, the DNA is TGTGCCAGCAGCGACCGACAGGGGGCTAATGAAAAACTGTTTTTT.

This chain uses TRBV19 with TRBJ1-2, with TRBD1 matching 10 bases. Looked up from germline, CDR1 is LNHDA and CDR2 is SQIVND (reference sequence). Trimming took 3 bases from V and 14 from J; bases not matched to a gene: 15. This CDR3 spans 15 amino acids. The CDR3 sequence: CASSMGVTGGLGWTF. The CDR3 DNA reads TGTGCCAGTAGTATGGGAGTGACAGGGGGCTTGGGGTGGACCTTC. Variable domain in full (rest from reference TRBV19 and TRBJ1-2): DGGITQSPKYLFRKEGQNVTLSCEQNLNHDAMYWYRQDPGQGLRLIYYSQIVNDFQKGDIAEGYSVSREKKESFPLTVTSAQKNPTAFYLCASSMGVTGGLGWTFGSGTRLTVV.

The V and J genes are TRBV7-9 and TRBJ1-2; 7 bases map to TRBD1. This CDR3 comprises 13 residues. Trimming took 5 bases from V and 4 from J; bases not matched to a gene: 4. In germline, CDR1 is SEHNR, CDR2 FQNEAQ (reference sequence). This CDR3 is CASSPRTGYGYTF. The CDR3 bases are TGTGCCAGCAGCCCTCGGACAGGCTATGGCTACACCTTC.

This chain connects TRBV19 to TRBJ1-2; the D gene is possibly TRBD1 (6 bases). This CDR3 spans 18 amino acids. V lost 0 bases and J 4 bases, leaving 21 bases between the germline ends. Germline-derived CDR1 and CDR2 are LNHDA and SQIVND (reference sequence). CDR3 protein: CASSIDPHDGGQLYGYTF. The DNA of the CDR3 is TGTGCCAGTAGTATAGATCCCCACGATGGGGGCCAACTCTATGGCTACACCTTC.

The chain combines TRBV5-1 with TRBJ2-7, with D unresolved. In germline, CDR1 is SGHRS, CDR2 YFSETQ. The ends were cut back, 0 bases at V and 7 bases at J, with 8 bases in the middle. The CDR3 runs 12 residues. The CDR3 is CASSLGSREQYF. For the CDR3, the DNA is TGCGCCAGCAGCTTGGGGAGTCGGGAGCAGTACTTC. Together with reference TRBV5-1 and TRBJ2-7, the CDR3 gives the full variable domain: KAGVTQTPRYLIKTRGQQVTLSCSPISGHRSVSWYQQTPGQGLQFLFEYFSETQRNKGNFPGRFSGRQFSNSRSEMNVSTLELGDSALYLCASSLGSREQYFGPGTRLTVT.

The chain employs TRBV27 and TRBJ2-7; TRBD1 is a possible D gene (6 bases). This CDR3 spans 16 amino acids. Germline values: CDR1 MNHEY, CDR2 SMNVEV (reference sequence). Trimming took off 5 bases at V and 2 bases at J, with 19 bases between the two ends. CDR3 DNA: TGTGCCAGCAGTCAAATTCCCCCGGACAGAGCCTACGAGCAGTACTTC. Translated: CASSQIPPDRAYEQYF.

This clone was found once. The rearrangement links TRBV12-5 to TRBJ2-5; the D is unclear. CDR3 length: 14 amino acids. Germline CDR1 and CDR2: LGHNT and FRNRAP. V gave up 6 bases and J gave up 1 base, with 12 bases separating them. CDR3 nucleotides: TGTGCTAGTGGGCCCCATGCATCCCAAGAGACCCAGTACTTC. Residues: CASGPHASQETQYF.

This sequence joins TRBV7-3 and TRBJ2-1, with 7 bases matching TRBD2. V lost 2 bases, J lost 5 bases, and 6 bases stayed unmatched. Germline CDR1 reads SGHTA; CDR2 reads FQGTGA. This CDR3 is 15 amino acids long. DNA of the CDR3: TGTGCCAGCAGCTTAGCGGGAGTAGGGCACAATGAGCAGTTCTTC. As protein: CASSLAGVGHNEQFF.

The J gene is TRBJ1-5, the V gene TRBV7-9, with 7 positions matching TRBD1. Trimming cost V 1 base and J 7 bases; bases outside gene matches: 13. Germline V gene data show CDR1 as SEHNR and CDR2 as FQNEAQ (reference sequence). The CDR3 totals 17 residues. The CDR3 coding sequence is TGTGCCAGCAGCTTAGTACCTGGAGGGGGCTCGCGACAGCCCCAGCATTTT. Translation gives CASSLVPGGGSRQPQHF.

The rearrangement joins TRBV2 to TRBJ2-7; unclear D gene. The CDR3 has 14 residues. Per the germline V gene, CDR1 is SNHLY and CDR2 is FYNNEI. V dropped 4 bases and J dropped 4 bases, with 14 bases sitting between them. The CDR3 DNA is TGTGCCAGCAGTGGTACAACCGGTGGGTACGAGCAGTACTTC. Translating it yields CASSGTTGGYEQYF.